The clone carrying this TCR beta chain was seen more than once but under ten times. Its matching antigen is unknown. The data stem from a study of T-cell memory formation after mild COVID-19. Whole-study findings and limits: The appearance of some responding clones in pre-infection memory suggested that cross-reactive memory joined. CM and EM subsets held most contracting CD4+ clones; EMRA held CD8+ ones.

The CDR3 extends over 12 amino acids. The germline V and J ends were trimmed by 10 bases and 9 bases, with 16 bases remaining between them. Germline assignment: CDR1 MNHEY and CDR2 SMNVEV (reference sequence). Researchers used 5'RACE with constant-segment primers to make TCR alpha and TCR beta cDNA libraries that carry sample barcodes and UMIs. Using its own MiXCR run on the 5' RACE reads, TCRdb lists one record per CDR3 protein. The repertoire holds roughly 150,000 distinct CDR3 sequences, more than 12% seen once, with roughly an eighth in the top ten. Material: PBMCs or a T cell subset sorted from them (not recorded which). This clonotype was sampled from an adult woman who had mild COVID-19 (a few samples of this study predate the infection). Cell type and time point are not known. The chain uses TRBV27 and TRBJ2-1; D is possibly TRBD2 (5 bases). The DNA of the CDR3 is TGTGCCACCCTTTCGGGGTTTAGTGAGCAGTTCTTC. Its translation: CATLSGFSEQFF.